Following are 24 T cell receptor beta chains from one sample sequenced in a study of T cells in Graves' hyperthyroidism and ophthalmopathy. The investigators amplified TCR beta CDR3 regions from RNA transcripts. The study used the HTBI primer set for a first-round RT-PCR of the TCR CDR3. In TCRdb, the multiplex PCR reads were re-called with MiXCR into one record per CDR3 protein. The data hold around 490,000 distinct CDR3 sequences, with just under 20% observed a single time. The sequenced sample consisted of blood. These receptors originate from a man in his forties or fifties with Graves' ophthalmopathy.

There are many counts of this clonotype. The V call is TRBV12-3 or TRBV12-4, the J call TRBJ2-5; D gene ambiguous. Trimming removed 6 bases from V and 1 base from J, with 12 bases in between. There are 14 residues in the CDR3. CDR3 protein: CASRPGGAQETQYF. The CDR3 coding sequence is TGTGCCAGCAGGCCCGGTGGAGCCCAAGAGACCCAGTACTTC.

The sample holds many counts of this clonotype. This chain joins TRBV12-3 or TRBV12-4 and TRBJ2-2; D not certain. This CDR3 region has 12 residues. Trimming pared 6 bases from V and 4 bases from J, leaving 6 bases between. Here the CDR3 DNA reads TGTGCCAGCAGGCTTTTCACCGGGGAGCTGTTTTTT. It codes for CASRLFTGELFF.

This chain links TRBV9 with TRBJ2-3; D not resolved. Germline CDR1 is SGDLS and CDR2 is YYNGEE. V lost 4 bases, J lost 2 bases, and 11 bases lay in between. This CDR3 is built from 14 residues. CDR3 sequence: CASSTMGPTDTQYF. The CDR3 region has the DNA TGTGCCAGCAGCACTATGGGTCCCACAGATACGCAGTATTTT.

This chain connects TRBV6-5 to TRBJ2-5; 12 bases fit TRBD2. V dropped 4 bases and J dropped 4; count of bases not matched to a gene: 13. There are 18 residues in the CDR3. CDR1 is MNHEY and CDR2 is SVGAGI in the germline V gene. The DNA of the CDR3 is TGTGCCAGCAGTTCCATAAAGGCTAGCGGGAGGGCCGGAGAGACCCAGTACTTC. The encoded protein is CASSSIKASGRAGETQYF.

The chain uses TRBV6-2 or TRBV6-3 and TRBJ2-5; 9 bases fit TRBD1. After removal of 5 bases from V and 2 bases from J, the junction contained 9 bases not matched to a gene. This CDR3 has 16 amino acids. CDR1 is MNHEY, CDR2 SVGEGT, per germline. CDR3 DNA: TGTGCCAGCAGTCTCACGGGACAGGGCGGGCAAGAGACCCAGTACTTC. Protein: CASSLTGQGGQETQYF.

This rearrangement joins TRBV27 to TRBJ2-3, with D tentatively TRBD1 (5 bases). The CDR3 is 14 amino acids. Trimming left V 5 bases short and J 2 bases short, with 11 bases between. Germline V gene lookup returns CDR1 MNHEY and CDR2 SMNVEV (reference sequence). The CDR3 sequence is CASSPDRYTDTQYF. CDR3 coding DNA: TGTGCCAGCAGTCCTGACAGATACACAGATACGCAGTATTTT.

Points on this clonotype: A read error may explain this, as a much larger clone is one base away. V and J are TRBV28 and TRBJ1-2; unclear D gene. The ends were cut back, 3 bases at V and 3 bases at J, with 2 bases in the middle. CDR1 and CDR2 (germline): MDHEN, SYDVKM. CDR3 length equals 11 residues. CDR3 region: CASSFHYGYTF. CDR3 in DNA: TGTGCCAGCAGTTTCCACTATGGCTACACCTTC.

This clonotype was counted many times. V is TRBV2 and J is TRBJ2-2; possibly TRBD1 for D (6 bases). The CDR3 is made up of 13 amino acids. Germline V lookup: CDR1 SNHLY, CDR2 FYNNEI. V dropped 5 bases and J dropped 8 bases, with 12 bases sitting between them. The CDR3 is CASSYRASGELFF. The CDR3 DNA is TGTGCCAGCAGTTACAGGGCCTCGGGGGAGCTGTTTTTT. The full variable domain, in which reference TRBV2 and TRBJ2-2 provide the parts outside the CDR3, is EPEVTQTPSHQVTQMGQEVILRCVPISNHLYFYWYRQILGQKVEFLVSFYNNEISEKSEIFDDQFSVERPDGSNFTLKIRSTKLEDSAMYFCASSYRASGELFFGEGSRLTVL.

This clonotype was picked up many times. This chain joins TRBV7-9 and TRBJ1-2, with D unresolved. CDR1 and CDR2 (germline): SEHNR, FQNEAQ (reference sequence). V dropped 1 base and J dropped 3 bases, with 6 bases sitting between them. This CDR3 spans 13 amino acids. The DNA for the CDR3 is TGTGCCAGCAGCTTAGTATACTACTATGGCTACACCTTC. Translated: CASSLVYYYGYTF.

This clonotype was seen repeatedly, ten times or more. The chain couples TRBV12-3 or TRBV12-4 to TRBJ1-1; a possible D gene is TRBD1 (5 bases). The CDR3 loop spans 18 amino acids. Trimming took 2 bases from V and 3 from J, leaving 22 bases between them. CDR3 residues: CASSLYPGVQNWDTEAFF. CDR3 DNA sequence: TGTGCCAGCAGTTTATATCCGGGGGTTCAGAATTGGGACACTGAAGCTTTCTTT.

The chain employs TRBV2 and TRBJ1-1; D may be TRBD1 (6 bases). Germline V gene data show CDR1 as SNHLY and CDR2 as FYNNEI. V was pared by 6 bases and J by 3 bases, with 14 bases between. CDR3 length equals 14 residues. The CDR3: CASRARTDYTEAFF. The CDR3, as DNA: TGTGCCAGCAGGGCCCGGACAGATTACACTGAAGCTTTCTTT.

The genes are TRBV27 and TRBJ2-7; D is unclear. Deletions cut 3 bases from V and 2 bases from J, with 14 bases between. The germline V gene has CDR1 MNHEY and CDR2 SMNVEV (reference sequence). The CDR3 is made up of 15 amino acids. The CDR3 DNA sequence: TGTGCCAGCAGTTTCTGGCCATCCGAAACCTACGAGCAGTACTTC. Translating it yields CASSFWPSETYEQYF.

The gene calls are TRBV29-1 and TRBJ2-1; 13 bases line up with TRBD2. Germline V gene data show CDR1 as SQVTM and CDR2 as ANQGSEA. Germline trimming cut 6 bases from V and 9 bases from J; bases unmatched to any gene: 8. The CDR3 runs to 14 residues. The CDR3 nucleotides are TGCAGCGTCCTACTAGCGGGAGGGCGGAGTGAGCAGTTCTTC. Its protein is CSVLLAGGRSEQFF.

This sequence joins TRBV7-9 and TRBJ2-7, with D possibly matching TRBD2 (5 bases). This CDR3 is 14 amino acids long. Trimming removed 5 bases from V and 6 bases from J, with 17 bases in between. CDR1 and CDR2 from the germline V gene are SEHNR and FQNEAQ (reference sequence). This CDR3 reads CASSPGLTEVEQYF. For the CDR3, the DNA is TGTGCCAGCAGCCCTGGACTCACGGAGGTCGAGCAGTACTTC.

This clonotype showed up many times. The chain is built from TRBV9 and TRBJ1-1; 7 nucleotides line up with TRBD1. Germline CDR1 SGDLS, CDR2 YYNGEE. CDR3 length: 15 residues. Trimming took 1 base from V and 1 from J; bases not matched to a gene: 4. The CDR3 loop is CASSVFDRANTEAFF. DNA of the CDR3: TGTGCCAGCAGCGTATTCGACAGGGCGAACACTGAAGCTTTCTTT. Based on the CDR3 plus reference TRBV9 and TRBJ1-1, the full variable domain is DSGVTQTPKHLITATGQRVTLRCSPRSGDLSVYWYQQSLDQGLQFLIQYYNGEERAKGNILERFSAQQFPDLHSELNLSSLELGDSALYFCASSVFDRANTEAFFGQGTRLTVV.

The chain couples TRBV14 to TRBJ1-1; 8 nucleotides line up with TRBD1. CDR1 and CDR2 from the germline V gene are SGHDN and FVKESK. CDR3 length: 12 amino acids. Trimming at V came to 3 bases and at J to 8 bases, leaving 2 bases not matched to a gene. The chain's CDR3 is CASSHTGGEAFF. The CDR3 nucleotides are TGTGCCAGCAGCCACACAGGGGGGGAAGCTTTCTTT.

The chain links TRBV9 to TRBJ2-5; D is unclear. The CDR3 extends over 13 amino acids. V lost 6 bases to trimming and J lost 3 bases, with 12 bases between them. From germline, CDR1 is SGDLS and CDR2 YYNGEE. In DNA form, the CDR3 reads TGTGCCAGCAACAGACACAACGAAGAGACCCAGTACTTC. This codes for CASNRHNEETQYF.

This clonotype was detected only a few times. This chain links TRBV3-1 with TRBJ2-1; D may be TRBD1 (6 bases). The CDR3 consists of 15 residues. V was pared by 3 bases and J by 8 bases, with 17 bases between. Germline assignment: CDR1 LGHDT and CDR2 YNNKEL (reference sequence). CDR3 sequence: CASSHGTFGFDEQFF. For the CDR3, the DNA is TGTGCCAGCAGCCACGGGACATTTGGTTTCGATGAGCAGTTCTTC.

V usage is TRBV18 and J usage is TRBJ1-3, with a possible D match to TRBD1 (5 bases). The CDR3 loop spans 14 amino acids. V was shortened by 5 bases and J by 3 bases, with 11 bases between the two germline ends. Germline assignment: CDR1 KGHSH and CDR2 LQKENI. CDR3 sequence reads: CASSTGRSGNTIYF. DNA of the CDR3: TGTGCCAGCTCAACGGGACGGAGTGGAAACACCATATATTTT.

The chain carries TRBV3-2 and TRBJ2-3; the listed D gene, TRBD1, was not tested against the DNA. TRBV3-2 is designated a pseudogene. There are 21 residues in the CDR3. The CDR3 bases are TGTGCCAGCAGCCTCAACGACTTATCGACAGGGGGCGACCCCCCCACAGATACGCAGTATTTT. Its translation: CASSLNDLSTGGDPPTDTQYF.

This clonotype was observed a few times. One junction end does not reproduce the germline sequence, and a read error may be involved. In DNA form, the CDR3 reads TGCGCCAGCCGCTTCGAGCCCGCGAACACCGGGGAGCTGTTTTTT. Translated: CASRFEPANTGELFF. The V call is TRBV5-1, the J call TRBJ2-2, with D uncertain. The CDR3 covers 15 residues. Germline lookup yields CDR1 SGHRS and CDR2 YFSETQ.

This clonotype has only a few counts. This rearrangement joins TRBV15 to TRBJ2-7; D gene uncertain. The CDR3 runs to 11 residues. V was shortened by 3 bases and J by 0 bases, with 0 bases between the two germline ends. Germline V gives CDR1 LNHNV, CDR2 YYDKDF (reference sequence). CDR3 DNA sequence: TGTGCCACCAGCAGCTCCTACGAGCAGTACTTC. As protein: CATSSSYEQYF.

This clonotype was recorded a few times. The chain is built from TRBV4-3 and TRBJ1-2; 9 bases map to TRBD1. The CDR3 has 17 residues. V lost 0 bases and J lost 2; bases outside the gene matches: 7. The germline V gene has CDR1 LGHNA and CDR2 YSLEER. The CDR3 bases are TGCGCCAGCAGCCAAGATCTTATCGGACAGGGGAACTATGGCTACACCTTC. Its translation is CASSQDLIGQGNYGYTF.

This clonotype has a count of ten or more. The genes are TRBV7-3 and TRBJ2-3, with 7 bases identical to TRBD2. The germline gives CDR1 SGHTA, CDR2 FQGTGA. This CDR3 comprises 13 residues. Trimming at V came to 4 bases and at J to 7 bases, leaving 5 bases not matched to a gene. In DNA form, the CDR3 reads TGTGCCAGCAGCTCCGGGACTACCAATACGCAGTATTTT. Encoded protein: CASSSGTTNTQYF.